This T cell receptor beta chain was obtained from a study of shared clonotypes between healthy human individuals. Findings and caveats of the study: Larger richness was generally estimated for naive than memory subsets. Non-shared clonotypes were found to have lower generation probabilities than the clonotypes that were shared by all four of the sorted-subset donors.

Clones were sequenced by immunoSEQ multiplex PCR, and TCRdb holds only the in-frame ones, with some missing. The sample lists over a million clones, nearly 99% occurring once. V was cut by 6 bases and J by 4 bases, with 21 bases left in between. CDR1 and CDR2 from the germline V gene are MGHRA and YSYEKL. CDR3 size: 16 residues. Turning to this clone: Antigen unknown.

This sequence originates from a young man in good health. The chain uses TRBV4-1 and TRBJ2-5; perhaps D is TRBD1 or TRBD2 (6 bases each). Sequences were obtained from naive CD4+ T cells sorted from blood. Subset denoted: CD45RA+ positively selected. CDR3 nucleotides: TGCGCCAGCAGTCGAGGGGGGCCCCGGGTGGGAGAGACCCAGTACTTC. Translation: CASSRGGPRVGETQYF.